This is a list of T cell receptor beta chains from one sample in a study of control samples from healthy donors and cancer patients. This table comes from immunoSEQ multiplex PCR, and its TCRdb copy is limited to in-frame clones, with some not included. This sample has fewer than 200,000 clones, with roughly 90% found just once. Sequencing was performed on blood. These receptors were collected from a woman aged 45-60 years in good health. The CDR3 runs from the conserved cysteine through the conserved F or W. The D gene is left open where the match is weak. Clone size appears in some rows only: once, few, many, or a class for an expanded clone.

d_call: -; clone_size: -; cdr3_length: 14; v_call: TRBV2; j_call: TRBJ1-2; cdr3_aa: CASSEIGDNYGYTF; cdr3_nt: TGTGCCAGCAGTGAAATTGGGGATAACTATGGCTACACCTTC
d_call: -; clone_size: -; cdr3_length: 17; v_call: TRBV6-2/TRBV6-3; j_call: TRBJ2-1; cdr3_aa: CASSYTGRREGYNEQFF; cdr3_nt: TGTGCCAGCAGTTATACAGGGAGGAGAGAGGGTTACAATGAGCAGTTCTTC
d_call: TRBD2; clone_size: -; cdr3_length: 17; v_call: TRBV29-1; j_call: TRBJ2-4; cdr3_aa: CSVALTSGRAIGGIQYF; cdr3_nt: TGCAGCGTTGCCCTGACTAGCGGGAGGGCCATTGGCGGCATTCAGTACTTC
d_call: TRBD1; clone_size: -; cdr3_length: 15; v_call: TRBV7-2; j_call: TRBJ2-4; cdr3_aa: CASRDPGGAKNIQYF; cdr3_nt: TGTGCCAGCAGGGACCCAGGGGGAGCCAAAAACATTCAGTACTTC
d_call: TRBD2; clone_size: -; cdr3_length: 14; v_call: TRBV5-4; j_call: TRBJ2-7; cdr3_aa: CASSSGLDPYEQYF; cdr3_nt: TGTGCCAGCAGCTCGGGACTAGACCCCTACGAGCAGTACTTC
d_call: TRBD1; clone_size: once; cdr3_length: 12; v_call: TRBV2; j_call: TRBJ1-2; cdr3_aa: CASSETGQVRTF; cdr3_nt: TGTGCCAGCAGTGAGACGGGACAGGTTCGTACCTTC
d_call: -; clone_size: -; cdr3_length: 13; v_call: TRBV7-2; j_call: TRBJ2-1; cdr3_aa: CASSLGTSNEQFF; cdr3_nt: TGTGCCAGCAGCTTAGGCACTAGCAATGAGCAGTTCTTC
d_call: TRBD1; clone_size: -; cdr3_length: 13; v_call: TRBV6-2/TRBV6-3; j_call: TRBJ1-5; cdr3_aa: CASSGTGNQPQHF; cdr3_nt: TGTGCCAGCAGTGGGACAGGGAATCAGCCCCAGCATTTT
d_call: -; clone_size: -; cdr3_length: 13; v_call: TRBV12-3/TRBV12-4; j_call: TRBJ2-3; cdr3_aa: CASSSTGSDTQYF; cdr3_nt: TGTGCCAGCAGTTCGACAGGCTCCGATACGCAGTATTTT
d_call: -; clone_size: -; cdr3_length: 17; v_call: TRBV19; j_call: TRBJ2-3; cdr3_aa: CASSIASTGRGTDTQYF; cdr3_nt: TGTGCCAGTAGTATAGCCTCAACAGGGAGGGGCACAGATACGCAGTATTTT
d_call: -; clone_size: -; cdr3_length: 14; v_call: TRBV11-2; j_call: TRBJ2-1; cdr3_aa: CASSLEAIYNEQFF; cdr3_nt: TGTGCCAGCAGCTTAGAGGCTATCTACAATGAGCAGTTCTTC
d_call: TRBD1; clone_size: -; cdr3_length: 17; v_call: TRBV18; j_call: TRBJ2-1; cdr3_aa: CASSPNPGGQFYNEQFF; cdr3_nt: TGTGCCAGCTCACCAAATCCAGGGGGACAGTTCTACAATGAGCAGTTCTTC
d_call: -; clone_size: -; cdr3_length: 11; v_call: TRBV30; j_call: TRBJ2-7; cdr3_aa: CAWKNQYEQYF; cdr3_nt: TGTGCCTGGAAAAATCAATACGAGCAGTACTTC
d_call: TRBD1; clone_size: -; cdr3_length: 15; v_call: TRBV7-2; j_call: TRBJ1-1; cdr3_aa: CASTLGTGVGTEAFF; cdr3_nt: TGTGCCAGCACCCTGGGTACAGGGGTTGGCACTGAAGCTTTCTTT
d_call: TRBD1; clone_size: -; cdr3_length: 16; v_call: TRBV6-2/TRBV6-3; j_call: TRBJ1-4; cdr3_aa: CASSDPGTGSVEKLFF; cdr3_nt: TGTGCCAGCAGTGACCCCGGGACAGGATCGGTTGAAAAACTGTTTTTT
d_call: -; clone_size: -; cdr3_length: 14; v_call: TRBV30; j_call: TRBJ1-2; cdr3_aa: CAWTLGTANYGYTF; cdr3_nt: TGTGCCTGGACCCTGGGAACGGCTAACTATGGCTACACCTTC
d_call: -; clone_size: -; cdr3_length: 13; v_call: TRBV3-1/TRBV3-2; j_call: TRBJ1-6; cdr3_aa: CASSSAWDSPLHF; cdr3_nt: TGTGCCAGCAGCTCTGCGTGGGATTCACCCCTCCACTTT
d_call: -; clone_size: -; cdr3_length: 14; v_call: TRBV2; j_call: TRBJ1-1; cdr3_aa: CANPKGTANTEAFF; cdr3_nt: TGTGCCAACCCTAAGGGGACCGCGAACACTGAAGCTTTCTTT
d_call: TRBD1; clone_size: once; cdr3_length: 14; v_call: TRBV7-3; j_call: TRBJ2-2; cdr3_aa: CASSTGQGTGELFF; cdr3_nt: TGTGCCAGCAGCACGGGACAGGGTACCGGGGAGCTGTTTTTT
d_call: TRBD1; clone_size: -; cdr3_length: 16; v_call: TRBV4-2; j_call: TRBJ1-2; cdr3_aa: CASSQDSRGRSYGYTF; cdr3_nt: TGTGCCAGCAGCCAAGATTCCAGGGGGCGCAGCTATGGCTACACCTTC
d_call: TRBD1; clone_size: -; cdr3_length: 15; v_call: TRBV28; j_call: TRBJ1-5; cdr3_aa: CASSSRTGLSQPQHF; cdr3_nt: TGTGCCAGCAGTTCCAGGACAGGGCTCAGTCAGCCCCAGCATTTT
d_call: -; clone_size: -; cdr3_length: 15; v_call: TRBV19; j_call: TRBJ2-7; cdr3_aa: CASSTLQGGSYEQYF; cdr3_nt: TGTGCCAGTAGTACTTTACAGGGAGGTTCGTACGAGCAGTACTTC
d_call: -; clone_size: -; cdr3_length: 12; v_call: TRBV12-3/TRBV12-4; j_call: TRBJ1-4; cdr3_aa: CASSRGGEKLFF; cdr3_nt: TGTGCCAGCAGCCGAGGGGGGGAAAAACTGTTTTTT
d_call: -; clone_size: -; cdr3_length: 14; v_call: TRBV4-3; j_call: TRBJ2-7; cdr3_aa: CASSQDVPGNEQYF; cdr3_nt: TGCGCCAGCAGCCAAGATGTCCCCGGGAATGAGCAGTACTTC
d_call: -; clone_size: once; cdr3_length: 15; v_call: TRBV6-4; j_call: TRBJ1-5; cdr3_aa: CATWEGFHWDQPQHF; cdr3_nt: TGTGCCACCTGGGAAGGGTTTCATTGGGATCAGCCCCAGCATTTT
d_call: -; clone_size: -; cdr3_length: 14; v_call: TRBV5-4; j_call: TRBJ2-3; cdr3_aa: CASSQDWGTDTQYF; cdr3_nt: TGTGCCAGCAGCCAAGACTGGGGCACAGATACGCAGTATTTT
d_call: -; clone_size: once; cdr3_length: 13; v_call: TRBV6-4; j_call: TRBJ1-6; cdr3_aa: CASSDSENSPLHF; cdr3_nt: TGTGCCAGCAGTGACTCTGAGAATTCACCCCTCCACTTT
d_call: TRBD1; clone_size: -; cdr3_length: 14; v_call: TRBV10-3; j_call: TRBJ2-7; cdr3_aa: CASQPGQGSYEQYF; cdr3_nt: TGTGCCAGCCAACCGGGACAGGGGTCCTACGAGCAGTACTTC
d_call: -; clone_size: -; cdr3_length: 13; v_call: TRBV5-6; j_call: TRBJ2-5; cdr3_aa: CASSSTYQETQYF; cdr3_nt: TGTGCCAGCAGCTCTACGTACCAAGAGACCCAGTACTTC
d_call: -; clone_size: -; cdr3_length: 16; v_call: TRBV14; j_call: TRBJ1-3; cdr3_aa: CASSQDLAGVGNTIYF; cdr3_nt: TGTGCCAGCAGCCAAGATCTGGCAGGGGTTGGAAACACCATATATTTT
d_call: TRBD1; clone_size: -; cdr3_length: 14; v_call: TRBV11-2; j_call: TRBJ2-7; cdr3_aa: CASSSGTGTYEQYF; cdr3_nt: TGTGCCAGCAGCTCCGGGACAGGGACCTACGAGCAGTACTTC
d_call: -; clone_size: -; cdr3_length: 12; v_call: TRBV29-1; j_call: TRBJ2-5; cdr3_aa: CSVAPQQETQYF; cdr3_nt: TGCAGCGTTGCCCCCCAACAAGAGACCCAGTACTTC
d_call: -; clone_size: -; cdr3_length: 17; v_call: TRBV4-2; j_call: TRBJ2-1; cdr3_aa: CASSQVNPLASYNEQFF; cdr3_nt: TGTGCCAGCAGCCAAGTAAACCCCTTGGCCTCCTACAATGAGCAGTTCTTC
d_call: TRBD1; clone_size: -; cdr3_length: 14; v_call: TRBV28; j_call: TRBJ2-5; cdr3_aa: CASSFGTAQETQYF; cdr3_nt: TGTGCCAGCAGTTTCGGGACAGCACAAGAGACCCAGTACTTC
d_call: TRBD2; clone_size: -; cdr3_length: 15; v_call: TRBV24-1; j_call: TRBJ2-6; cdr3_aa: CADGGFRAGANVLTF; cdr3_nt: TGTGCCGACGGGGGGTTCAGGGCTGGGGCCAACGTCCTGACTTTC
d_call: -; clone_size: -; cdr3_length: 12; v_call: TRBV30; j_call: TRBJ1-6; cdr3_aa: CAWSRLGSPLHF; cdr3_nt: TGTGCCTGGAGTCGACTTGGGTCACCCCTCCACTTT
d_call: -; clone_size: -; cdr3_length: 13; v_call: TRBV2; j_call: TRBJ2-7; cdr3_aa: CASSVEKRNEQYF; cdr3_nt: TGTGCCAGCAGTGTAGAAAAGCGGAACGAGCAGTACTTC
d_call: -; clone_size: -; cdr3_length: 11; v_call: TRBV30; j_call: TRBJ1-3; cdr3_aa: CAWGPGNTIYF; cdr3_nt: TGTGCCTGGGGACCTGGAAACACCATATATTTT
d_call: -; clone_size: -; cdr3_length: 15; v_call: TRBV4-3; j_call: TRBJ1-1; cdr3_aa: CASSQGYKRNTEAFF; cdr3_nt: TGCGCCAGCAGCCAAGGATACAAGAGAAACACTGAAGCTTTCTTT
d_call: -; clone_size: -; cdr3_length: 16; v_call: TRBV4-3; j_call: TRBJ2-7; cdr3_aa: CASSQDLMGSSYEQYF; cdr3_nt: TGCGCCAGCAGCCAAGATTTGATGGGGAGCTCCTACGAGCAGTACTTC
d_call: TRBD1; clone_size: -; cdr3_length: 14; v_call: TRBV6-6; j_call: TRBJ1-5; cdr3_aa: CASSWTGENQPQHF; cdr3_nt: TGTGCCAGCAGCTGGACAGGGGAAAATCAGCCCCAGCATTTT
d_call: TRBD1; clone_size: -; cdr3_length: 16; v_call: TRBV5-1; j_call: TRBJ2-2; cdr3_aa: CASSQGAVTNTGELFF; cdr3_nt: TGCGCCAGCAGCCAGGGGGCTGTTACGAACACCGGGGAGCTGTTTTTT
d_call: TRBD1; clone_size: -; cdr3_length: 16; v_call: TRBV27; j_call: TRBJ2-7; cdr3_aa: CASSSGIPGQGYEQYF; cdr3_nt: TGTGCCAGCAGTTCCGGGATTCCGGGACAGGGCTACGAGCAGTACTTC
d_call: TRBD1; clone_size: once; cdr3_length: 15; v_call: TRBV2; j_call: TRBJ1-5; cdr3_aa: CASRGDRADNQPQHF; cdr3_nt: TGTGCCAGCAGAGGGGACAGGGCCGACAATCAGCCCCAGCATTTT
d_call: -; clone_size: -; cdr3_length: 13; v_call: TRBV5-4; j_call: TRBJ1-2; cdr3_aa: CASSLEKGYGYTF; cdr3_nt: TGTGCCAGCAGCTTGGAGAAGGGCTATGGCTACACCTTC
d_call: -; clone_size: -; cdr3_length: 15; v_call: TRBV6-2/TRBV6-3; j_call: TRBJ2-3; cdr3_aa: CASTPRESRGDTQYF; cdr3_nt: TGTGCCAGCACCCCCCGCGAGTCGCGGGGAGATACGCAGTATTTT
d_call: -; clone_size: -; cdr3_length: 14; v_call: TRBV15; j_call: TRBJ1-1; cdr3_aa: CAVGGNHPNTEAFF; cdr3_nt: TGTGCCGTGGGGGGAAACCACCCGAACACTGAAGCTTTCTTT